This entry lists 2 T cell receptor beta chains sequenced from one sample in a study of T cells in Graves' hyperthyroidism and ophthalmopathy. RNA transcripts were the template for amplifying TCR beta CDR3 regions. TCR CDR3 regions were first amplified by RT-PCR with HTBI primers. TCRdb redid the calling of the multiplex PCR reads with MiXCR, one entry per CDR3 protein. The data contain hundreds of thousands of distinct CDR3 sequences, approximately 42% of them singletons. The material sequenced was peripheral blood or thyroid tissue (not recorded which). The origin of the receptors is an adult man with Graves' disease, either hyperthyroidism or ophthalmopathy (not recorded which).

In DNA, the CDR3 is TGTGCCAGCAGCTTACAGGGCAGGGGCGGTCAGCCCCAGCATTTT. This codes for CASSLQGRGGQPQHF. The rearrangement uses TRBV7-2 and TRBJ1-5, with D possibly TRBD1 on 6 matching bases. This CDR3 has 15 residues. V was pared by 2 bases and J by 6 bases, with 14 bases between. CDR1 is SGHTA, CDR2 FQGNSA, per germline.

The table lists this clonotype with a few counts. This chain connects TRBV6-1 to TRBJ1-6; 10 bases are a match to TRBD1. The CDR3 contains 16 residues. V lost 2 bases to trimming and J lost 10 bases; unmatched junction nucleotides: 8. Germline V gene lookup returns CDR1 MNHNS and CDR2 SASEGT. This CDR3 reads CASSERRGQGRSPLHF. CDR3 DNA sequence: TGTGCCAGCAGTGAACGACGGGGACAGGGGAGATCACCCCTCCACTTT.